The 25 T cell receptor beta chains below all came from one sample that was sequenced in a study of shared clonotypes between healthy human individuals (dated by TCRdb to 2019 to 2021). The library was obtained by the immunoSEQ multiplex PCR assay. Entries here come from immuneACCESS through TCRdb and include only in-frame sequences with V and J called. Some clones fail to appear in such tables; in the studies checked, an unresolved V gene covers under half of the shortfall, and the cause of the remainder is unknown. The sample table holds about 1 million clones, of which about 70% were seen once. The ten largest account for roughly 1.5% of the sample. The sequenced material came from memory CD4+ T cells sorted from blood. Explained via the paper, the cell subset or site label denotes: CD45RA-negative fraction. The receptors come from a man younger than 35 in good health.

In this sample, this clone turned up many times. Other DNA sequences in the sample encode the same CDR3. This chain uses TRBV19 with TRBJ1-2, with D perhaps matching TRBD1 (6 bases). Germline V gives CDR1 LNHDA, CDR2 SQIVND (reference sequence). Trimming took 3 bases from V and 1 from J, leaving 12 bases between them. The CDR3 has 15 residues. CDR3 nucleotide sequence: TGTGCCAGTAGTATCCAGGGAGGGGGTAACTATGGCTACACCTTC. This encodes CASSIQGGGNYGYTF.

The chain is built from TRBV6-1 and TRBJ2-3, with 7 bases lining up with TRBD1. The J segment lost 5 bases and the V segment lost 10 bases, leaving 12 bases of the junction unmatched. The CDR3 contains 14 residues. Germline CDR1 is MNHNS and CDR2 is SASEGT. The CDR3 protein is CAITSGQFRDTQYF. CDR3 DNA: TGTGCCATCACCTCGGGACAGTTCCGAGATACGCAGTATTTT.

This chain joins TRBV2 and TRBJ2-1; perhaps TRBD2 as D (6 bases). The CDR3 contains 15 residues. Trimming pared 6 bases from V and 5 bases from J, leaving 17 bases between. Germline CDR1 and CDR2: SNHLY and FYNNEI. The CDR3 is CASREPNGGNNEQFF. The CDR3, as DNA: TGTGCCAGCAGGGAGCCAAACGGCGGGAACAATGAGCAGTTCTTC.

This clone was detected once. Distinct nucleotide sequences in the sample also encode this CDR3. The chain has TRBV25-1 and TRBJ2-3; weak D call: TRBD2 (6 bases). V was cut by 1 base and J by 0 bases, with 8 bases left in between. Germline V gene data show CDR1 as MGHDK and CDR2 as SYGVNS. The CDR3 extends over 15 amino acids. CDR3 amino acids: CASSEFRGSTDTQYF. CDR3 DNA: TGTGCCAGCAGTGAATTCCGGGGGAGCACAGATACGCAGTATTTT. Complete variable domain (other parts from reference TRBV25-1 and TRBJ2-3): EADIYQTPRYLVIGTGKKITLECSQTMGHDKMYWYQQDPGMELHLIHYSYGVNSTEKGDLSSESTVSRIRTEHFPLTLESARPSHTSQYLCASSEFRGSTDTQYFGPGTRLTVL.

The V and J genes are TRBV30 and TRBJ2-7, with TRBD1 matching 8 bases. The CDR3 is made up of 13 amino acids. V shed 3 bases, J shed 2 bases, and the junction held 3 bases outside the gene matches. The germline V gene has CDR1 GTSNPN and CDR2 SVGIG (reference sequence). CDR3 region: CAWSQGAAYEQYF. DNA of the CDR3: TGTGCCTGGAGCCAGGGGGCGGCCTACGAGCAGTACTTC.

V usage is TRBV7-2 and J usage is TRBJ1-2; maybe TRBD1 (6 bases). The V and J ends lost 1 base and 4 bases respectively, with 16 bases between them. This CDR3 has 16 amino acids. Germline-derived CDR1 and CDR2 are SGHTA and FQGNSA. The CDR3 nucleotides read TGTGCCAGCAGCTTAGGGGGAGGGGGTACTCCCTATGGCTACACCTTC. Translated, it gives CASSLGGGGTPYGYTF.

The table lists this clone with many counts. The rearrangement uses TRBV29-1 and TRBJ2-2; D is undetermined. Per the germline V gene, CDR1 is SQVTM and CDR2 is ANQGSEA. The CDR3 consists of 10 residues. V was trimmed by 0 bases and J by 13 bases, leaving 6 bases between them. DNA of the CDR3: TGCAGCGTTGAAGAGGGCCGGCTGTTTTTT. Residues: CSVEEGRLFF.

This sequence joins TRBV6-1 and TRBJ1-6; no reliable D call. V was shortened by 3 bases and J by 0 bases, with 6 bases between the two germline ends. This CDR3 region has 15 residues. CDR1 and CDR2 (germline): MNHNS, SASEGT. DNA for the CDR3: TGTGCCAGCAGTGATCGCACCTCCTATAATTCACCCCTCCACTTT. Amino acid sequence: CASSDRTSYNSPLHF.

The CDR3 nucleotides are TGTGCCTGGAGAACCTTGGTGGATGAGCAGTTCTTC. It codes for CAWRTLVDEQFF. The rearrangement links TRBV30 to TRBJ2-1; D gene unclear. Germline V lookup: CDR1 GTSNPN, CDR2 SVGIG (reference sequence). The CDR3 runs to 12 residues. The ends were cut back, 3 bases at V and 8 bases at J, with 11 bases in the middle.

This rearrangement joins TRBV9 to TRBJ2-5, with 11 bases aligning to TRBD2. Germline V lookup: CDR1 SGDLS, CDR2 YYNGEE. The CDR3 has 15 amino acids. V was clipped by 3 bases and J by 2 bases; unmatched bases: 3. CDR3 nucleotide sequence: TGTGCCAGCAGCGGGATAGCGGGGGGGCAAGAGACCCAGTACTTC. This gives the protein CASSGIAGGQETQYF.

This clone was seen a handful of times. The chain employs TRBV6-5 and TRBJ2-7, with 7 bases lining up with TRBD1. The trim removed 2 bases at V and 12 bases at J, leaving 10 bases unmatched. Germline V gene lookup returns CDR1 MNHEY and CDR2 SVGAGI. This CDR3 has 13 residues. The CDR3 DNA reads as TGTGCCAGCAGTTACCGGGAACAGGGGCTTCTGTACTTC. It translates to CASSYREQGLLYF.

The sample holds a few counts of this clone. The chain links TRBV7-2 to TRBJ1-1, with D tentatively TRBD1 (6 bases). With 3 bases removed from V and 6 bases from J, the gap between germline ends came to 14 bases. CDR3 length: 14 amino acids. The germline V gene encodes CDR1 SGHTA and CDR2 FQGNSA. In DNA form, the CDR3 reads TGTGCCAGCAGCTTTTCAGGGGCGCGGGCTGAAGCTTTCTTT. It translates to CASSFSGARAEAFF.

Remarks on this clone: Other DNA sequences from this sample encode an identical CDR3 as well. The chain combines TRBV18 with TRBJ1-4; tentative D call: TRBD1 (5 bases). This CDR3 contains 14 residues. CDR1 and CDR2 from the germline V gene are KGHSH and LQKENI. V was cut by 6 bases and J by 0 bases, with 8 bases left in between. CDR3 nucleotides: TGTGCCAGCTCCCCGGGGGCAACTAATGAAAAACTGTTTTTT. It specifies CASSPGATNEKLFF.

The chain recombines TRBV15 with TRBJ1-1; D is ambiguous. The V gene lost 6 bases and the J gene lost 6 bases, with 17 bases spanning the gap. The CDR3 contains 14 residues. The germline V gene has CDR1 LNHNV and CDR2 YYDKDF (reference sequence). CDR3 region: CATRIRAGISEAFF. CDR3 in DNA: TGTGCCACCAGGATAAGGGCTGGTATCTCTGAAGCTTTCTTT.

Worth noting for this clone: This CDR3 is also generated by other DNA sequences in the sample. V and J are TRBV11-2 and TRBJ2-5; D may match TRBD1 or TRBD2 (6 bases each). The V and J ends lost 1 base and 5 bases respectively, with 8 bases between them. Germline CDR1 is SGHAT and CDR2 is FQNNGV. CDR3 length: 13 amino acids. The CDR3: CASSLGGGETQYF. CDR3 in DNA: TGTGCCAGCAGCTTAGGAGGGGGGGAGACCCAGTACTTC.

The chain recombines TRBV28 with TRBJ1-2; D is unclear. This CDR3 is 12 amino acids long. Germline CDR1 reads MDHEN; CDR2 reads SYDVKM. Deletions cut 3 bases from V and 5 bases from J, with 7 bases between. The CDR3 sequence: CASSFGVYGYTF. The CDR3 DNA reads as TGTGCCAGCAGTTTTGGAGTTTATGGCTACACCTTC.

This clone was seen a handful of times. The rearrangement uses TRBV18 and TRBJ1-1; 7 nucleotides line up with TRBD1. CDR3 length: 17 amino acids. Germline values: CDR1 KGHSH, CDR2 LQKENI. Trimming cost V 3 bases and J 2 bases; bases outside gene matches: 12. DNA of the CDR3: TGTGCCAGCTCACCCCGACAGGGTGAGGATGGTAACACTGAAGCTTTCTTT. This translates into CASSPRQGEDGNTEAFF.

This clone was counted once. The V gene is TRBV18, the J gene TRBJ2-7; D tentatively reads TRBD1 or TRBD2 (7 bases each). The CDR3 is made up of 15 amino acids. Per germline, CDR1 KGHSH and CDR2 LQKENI. V dropped 1 base and J dropped 0 bases, with 10 bases sitting between them. As DNA, the CDR3 is TGTGCCAGCTCACCACAGCGGGACAGCTCCTACGAGCAGTACTTC. Translating it yields CASSPQRDSSYEQYF.

This chain connects TRBV30 to TRBJ1-6; maybe TRBD1 (6 bases). The CDR3 covers 16 residues. Per germline, CDR1 GTSNPN and CDR2 SVGIG (reference sequence). Deletions cut 5 bases from V and 4 bases from J, with 18 bases between. CDR3 residues: CAWDRRSGQYNSPLHF. The CDR3 coding sequence is TGTGCCTGGGATCGCCGTTCTGGACAGTATAATTCACCCCTCCACTTT.

The chain links TRBV18 to TRBJ2-1; D tentatively reads TRBD1 or TRBD2 (5 bases each). This CDR3 is 11 amino acids long. V gave up 6 bases and J gave up 8 bases, with 8 bases separating them. CDR1 and CDR2 (germline): KGHSH, LQKENI. The CDR3 is CASSLGDEQFF. The CDR3 nucleotides read TGTGCCAGCTCCCTGGGGGATGAGCAGTTCTTC.

This clone was observed a few times. V is TRBV19 and J is TRBJ2-1, with 10 bases that match TRBD2. There are 17 residues in the CDR3. Germline assignment: CDR1 LNHDA and CDR2 SQIVND (reference sequence). J lost 2 bases, V lost 4 bases, and 8 bases had no gene match. The CDR3 DNA sequence: TGTGCCAGTAGTAGGTCTAGCGGGAGTAGGGCCTACAATGAGCAGTTCTTC. Protein product: CASSRSSGSRAYNEQFF.

This clone was recorded many times. The V call is TRBV9, the J call TRBJ2-1; 8 bases match TRBD2. V lost 0 bases and J lost 9; bases outside the gene matches: 2. CDR1 and CDR2 (germline): SGDLS, YYNGEE. This CDR3 comprises 13 residues. The CDR3 spells CASSVGGGIEQFF. CDR3 DNA: TGTGCCAGCAGCGTAGGCGGGGGGATTGAGCAGTTCTTC.

This clone has just one count. This chain uses TRBV27 with TRBJ1-5, with D maybe TRBD1 (6 bases). Germline V gene lookup returns CDR1 MNHEY and CDR2 SMNVEV (reference sequence). The CDR3 is 15 amino acids. V was pared by 6 bases and J by 4 bases, with 16 bases between. CDR3: CASRVTGLGNQPQHF. In DNA form, the CDR3 reads TGTGCCAGCAGAGTGACAGGTTTGGGAAATCAGCCCCAGCATTTT.

V gene TRBV7-2 combines with J gene TRBJ2-1, with TRBD2 matching over 8 bases. Per the germline V gene, CDR1 is SGHTA and CDR2 is FQGNSA. J gave up 9 bases and V 0 bases, and 10 bases lay outside the gene matches. The CDR3 spans 16 residues. CDR3 coding DNA: TGTGCCAGCAGCTTAGCCCCGCTAGCGGGTGGGGGTGAGCAGTTCTTC. Translation: CASSLAPLAGGGEQFF.

This clone was seen once. This chain uses TRBV9 with TRBJ1-6; 7 nucleotides match TRBD1. CDR3 length: 16 residues. CDR1 is SGDLS, CDR2 YYNGEE, per germline. Unmatched junction bases numbered 8, after V lost 0 bases and J lost 8 bases. CDR3 nucleotides: TGTGCCAGCAGCGTAGGGATAGGAGGGGGCCATTCACCCCTCCACTTT. This codes for CASSVGIGGGHSPLHF. Full variable domain (rest looked up from reference TRBV9 and TRBJ1-6): DSGVTQTPKHLITATGQRVTLRCSPRSGDLSVYWYQQSLDQGLQFLIQYYNGEERAKGNILERFSAQQFPDLHSELNLSSLELGDSALYFCASSVGIGGGHSPLHFGNGTRLTVT.